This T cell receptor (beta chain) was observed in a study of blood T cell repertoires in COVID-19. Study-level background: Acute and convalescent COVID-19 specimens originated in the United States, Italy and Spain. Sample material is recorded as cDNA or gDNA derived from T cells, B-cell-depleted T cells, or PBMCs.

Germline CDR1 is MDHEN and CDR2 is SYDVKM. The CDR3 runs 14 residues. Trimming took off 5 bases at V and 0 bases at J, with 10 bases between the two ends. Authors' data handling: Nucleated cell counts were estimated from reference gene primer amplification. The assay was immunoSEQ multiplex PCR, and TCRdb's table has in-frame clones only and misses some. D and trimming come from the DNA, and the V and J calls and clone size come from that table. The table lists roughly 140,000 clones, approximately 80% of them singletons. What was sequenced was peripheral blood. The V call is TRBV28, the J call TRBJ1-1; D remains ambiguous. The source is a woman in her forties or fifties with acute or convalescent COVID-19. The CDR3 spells CASSDSVLNTEAFF. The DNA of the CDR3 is TGTGCCAGCAGTGATTCAGTCCTGAACACTGAAGCTTTCTTT.